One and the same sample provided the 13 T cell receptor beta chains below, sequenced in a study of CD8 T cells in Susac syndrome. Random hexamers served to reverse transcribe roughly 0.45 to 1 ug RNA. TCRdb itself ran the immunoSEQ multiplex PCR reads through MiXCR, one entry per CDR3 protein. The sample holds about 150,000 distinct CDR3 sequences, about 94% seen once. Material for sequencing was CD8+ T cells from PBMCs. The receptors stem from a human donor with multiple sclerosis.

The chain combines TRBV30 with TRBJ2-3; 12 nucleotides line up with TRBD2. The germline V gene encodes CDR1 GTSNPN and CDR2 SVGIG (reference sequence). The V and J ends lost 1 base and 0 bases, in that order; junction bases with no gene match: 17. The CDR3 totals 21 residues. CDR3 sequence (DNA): TGTGCCTGGAGTGGACTAGCGGGGGTTAGGGGGTCCGGCACTAGCACAGATACGCAGTATTTT. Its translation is CAWSGLAGVRGSGTSTDTQYF.

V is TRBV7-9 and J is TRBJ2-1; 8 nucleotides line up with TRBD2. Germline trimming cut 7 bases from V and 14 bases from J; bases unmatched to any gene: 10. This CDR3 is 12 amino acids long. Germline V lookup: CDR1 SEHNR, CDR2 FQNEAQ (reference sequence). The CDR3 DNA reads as TGTGCCAGCATCGGGACGGGGGGGCGAAAGTTCTTC. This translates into CASIGTGGRKFF.

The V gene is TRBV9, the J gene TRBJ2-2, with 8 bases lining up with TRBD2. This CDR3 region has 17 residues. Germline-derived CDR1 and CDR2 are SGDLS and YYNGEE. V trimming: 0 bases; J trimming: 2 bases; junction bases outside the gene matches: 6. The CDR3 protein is CASSVVSGGPNTGELFF. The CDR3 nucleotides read TGTGCCAGCAGCGTAGTGAGCGGGGGTCCAAACACCGGGGAGCTGTTTTTT.

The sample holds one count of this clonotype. Written as DNA, the CDR3 is TGTGCCAGCAGTTCCCCCCGTGAGTCCCACTCCTACGAGCAGTACTTC. Translated, it gives CASSSPRESHSYEQYF. J is TRBJ2-7 and V is TRBV28; D gene unclear. CDR3 size: 16 residues. Trimming pared 4 bases from V and 0 bases from J, leaving 16 bases between. Germline CDR1 reads MDHEN; CDR2 reads SYDVKM.

The CDR3 is CSVEARKGTGKSYEQYF. The CDR3 DNA reads TGCAGCGTTGAAGCCAGAAAGGGAACAGGGAAGTCCTACGAGCAGTACTTC. The chain combines TRBV29-1 with TRBJ2-7; a weak D match, TRBD1 (6 bases). Germline lookup yields CDR1 SQVTM and CDR2 ANQGSEA. The CDR3 is 17 residues long. V lost 1 base, J lost 1 base, and 20 bases lay in between.

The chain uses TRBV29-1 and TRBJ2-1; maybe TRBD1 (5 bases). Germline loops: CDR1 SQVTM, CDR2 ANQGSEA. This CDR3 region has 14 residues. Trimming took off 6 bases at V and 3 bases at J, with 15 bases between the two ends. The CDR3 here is CSVLTGSLYNEQFF. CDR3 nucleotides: TGCAGCGTCCTTACAGGTTCCCTCTACAATGAGCAGTTCTTC.

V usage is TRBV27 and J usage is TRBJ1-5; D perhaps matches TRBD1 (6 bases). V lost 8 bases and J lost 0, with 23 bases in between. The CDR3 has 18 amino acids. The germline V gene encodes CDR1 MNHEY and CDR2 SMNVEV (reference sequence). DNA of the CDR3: TGTGCCAGCGCCCGGGGGCACAGAAGCCGTTATAGCAATCAGCCCCAGCATTTT. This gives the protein CASARGHRSRYSNQPQHF.

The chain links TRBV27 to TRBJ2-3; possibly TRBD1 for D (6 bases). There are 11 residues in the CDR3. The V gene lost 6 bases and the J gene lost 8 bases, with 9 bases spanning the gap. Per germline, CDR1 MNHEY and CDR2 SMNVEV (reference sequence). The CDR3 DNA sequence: TGTGCCAGCAGAGGGGGACCTACGCAGTATTTT. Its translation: CASRGGPTQYF.

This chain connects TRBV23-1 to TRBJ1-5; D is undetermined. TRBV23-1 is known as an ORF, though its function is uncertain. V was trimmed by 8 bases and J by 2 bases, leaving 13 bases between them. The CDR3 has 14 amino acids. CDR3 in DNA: TGCGCCAGCCCGATTCCCGGGCGCAATCAGCCCCAGCATTTT. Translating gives CASPIPGRNQPQHF.

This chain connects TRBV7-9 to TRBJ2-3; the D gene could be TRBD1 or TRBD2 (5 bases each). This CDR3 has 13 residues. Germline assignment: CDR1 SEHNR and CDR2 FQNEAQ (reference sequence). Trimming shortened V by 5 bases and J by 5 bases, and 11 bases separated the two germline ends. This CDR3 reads CASSPRDLDTQYF. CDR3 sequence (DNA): TGTGCCAGCAGCCCCCGGGACCTAGATACGCAGTATTTT.

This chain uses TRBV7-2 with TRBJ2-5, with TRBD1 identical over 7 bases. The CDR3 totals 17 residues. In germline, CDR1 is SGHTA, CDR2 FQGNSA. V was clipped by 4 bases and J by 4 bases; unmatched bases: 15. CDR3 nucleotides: TGTGCCAGCAGCTCCCCAAACCCCGACAGGGCTGGAGAGACCCAGTACTTC. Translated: CASSSPNPDRAGETQYF.

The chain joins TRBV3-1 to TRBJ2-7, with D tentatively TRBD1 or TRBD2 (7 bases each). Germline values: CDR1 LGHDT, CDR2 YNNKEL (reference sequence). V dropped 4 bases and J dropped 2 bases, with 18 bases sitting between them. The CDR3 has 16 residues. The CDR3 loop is CASSPEGGGLTYEQYF. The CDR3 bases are TGTGCCAGCAGCCCCGAGGGAGGGGGCCTTACCTACGAGCAGTACTTC.

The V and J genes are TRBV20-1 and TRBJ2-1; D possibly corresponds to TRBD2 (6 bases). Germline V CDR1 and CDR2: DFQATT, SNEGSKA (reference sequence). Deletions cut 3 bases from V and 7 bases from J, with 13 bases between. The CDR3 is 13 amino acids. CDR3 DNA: TGCAGTGCTAGGGACGGGGGAAGGAATGAGCAGTTCTTC. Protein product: CSARDGGRNEQFF.